This T cell receptor (beta chain) was obtained from a study of T cell responses to AZD1222 COVID-19 vaccine. Libraries were prepared by immunoSEQ multiplex PCR; TCRdb keeps only in-frame clonotypes and omits some of them. The sample lists about 160,000 clones, about 91% seen once, with less than 4.5% in the top ten. The germline CDR1 and CDR2 sequences are MNHEY and SMNVEV (reference sequence). Trimming removed 3 bases at V and 5 bases at J, with 7 bases between. The CDR3 has 12 amino acids. The sample consisted of peripheral blood, taken on day 0 of MenACWY control vaccination. The source of this sequence is an adult in good health. The chain uses TRBV27 and TRBJ1-1, with no clear D. CDR3 sequence (DNA): TGTGCCAGCAGTTTCGCGGGGACTGAAGCTTTCTTT. Translating gives CASSFAGTEAFF.